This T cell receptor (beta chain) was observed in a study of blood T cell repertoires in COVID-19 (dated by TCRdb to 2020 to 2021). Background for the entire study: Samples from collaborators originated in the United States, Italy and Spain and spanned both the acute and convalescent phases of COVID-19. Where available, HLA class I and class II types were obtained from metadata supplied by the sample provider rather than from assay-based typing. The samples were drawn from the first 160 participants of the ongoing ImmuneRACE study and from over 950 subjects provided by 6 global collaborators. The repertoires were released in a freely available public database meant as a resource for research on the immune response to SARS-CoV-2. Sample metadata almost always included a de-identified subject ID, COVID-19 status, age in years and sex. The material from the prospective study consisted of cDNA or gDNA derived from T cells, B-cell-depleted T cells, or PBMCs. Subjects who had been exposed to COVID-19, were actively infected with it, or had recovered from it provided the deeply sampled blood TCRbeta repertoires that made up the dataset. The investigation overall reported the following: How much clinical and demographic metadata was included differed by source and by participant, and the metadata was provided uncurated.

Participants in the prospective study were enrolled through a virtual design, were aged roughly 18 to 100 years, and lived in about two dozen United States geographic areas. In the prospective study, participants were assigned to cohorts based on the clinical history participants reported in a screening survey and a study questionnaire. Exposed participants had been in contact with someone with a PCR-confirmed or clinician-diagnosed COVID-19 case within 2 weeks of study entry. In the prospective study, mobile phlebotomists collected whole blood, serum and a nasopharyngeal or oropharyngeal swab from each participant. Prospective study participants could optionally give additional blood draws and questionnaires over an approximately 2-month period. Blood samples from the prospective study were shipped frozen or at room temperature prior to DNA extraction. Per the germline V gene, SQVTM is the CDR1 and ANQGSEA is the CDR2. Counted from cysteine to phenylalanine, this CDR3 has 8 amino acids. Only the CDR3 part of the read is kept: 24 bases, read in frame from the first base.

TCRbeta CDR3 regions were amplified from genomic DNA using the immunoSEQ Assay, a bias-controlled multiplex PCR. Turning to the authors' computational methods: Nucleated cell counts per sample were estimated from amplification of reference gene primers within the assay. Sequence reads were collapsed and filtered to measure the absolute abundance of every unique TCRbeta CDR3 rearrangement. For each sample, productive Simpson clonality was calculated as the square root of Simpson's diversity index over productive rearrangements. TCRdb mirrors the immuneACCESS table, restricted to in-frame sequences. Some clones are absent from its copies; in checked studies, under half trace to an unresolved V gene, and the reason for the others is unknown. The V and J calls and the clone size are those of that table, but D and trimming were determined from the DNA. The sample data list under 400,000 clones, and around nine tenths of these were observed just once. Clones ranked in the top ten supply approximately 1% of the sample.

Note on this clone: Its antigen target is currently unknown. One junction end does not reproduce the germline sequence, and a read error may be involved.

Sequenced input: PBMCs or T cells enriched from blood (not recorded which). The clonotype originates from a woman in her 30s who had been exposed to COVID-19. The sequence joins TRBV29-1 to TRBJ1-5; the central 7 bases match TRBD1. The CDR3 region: CSDPQGNF. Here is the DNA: TGCAGCGACCCACAGGGGAACTTT.